The clone carrying this T cell receptor beta chain was recorded many times. Antigen specificity is unknown. TCRdb reprocessed the RT-PCR reads via MiXCR and lists one record per CDR3 protein. Of about 310,000 distinct CDR3 sequences listed, about a fifth are singletons. The data derive from a study of response to subunit inactivated influenza vaccine. Findings and caveats of the study: With each seasonal influenza vaccination, the authors suggested, few new T cells are recruited.

This TCR came from a man between 50 and 75 years old who received an inactivated influenza vaccine. This sample comprised PBMCs from blood, obtained approximately 20 months after vaccination.

The CDR3 sequence is CSVWGRGLTEAFF. As DNA, the CDR3 is TGCAGCGTTTGGGGCAGGGGGCTCACTGAAGCTTTCTTT. The J gene is TRBJ1-1, the V gene TRBV29-1; TRBD1 aligns across 8 bases. The V segment lost 5 bases and the J segment 4 bases; nucleotides outside the gene matches: 6. The CDR3 contains 13 residues. Germline values: CDR1 SQVTM, CDR2 ANQGSEA. Looking up the rest from reference TRBV29-1 and TRBJ1-1 gives the full variable domain: SAVISQKPSRDICQRGTSLTIQCQVDSQVTMMFWYRQQPGQSLTLIATANQGSEATYESGFVIDKFPISRPNLTFSTLTVSNMSPEDSSIYLCSVWGRGLTEAFFGQGTRLTVV.